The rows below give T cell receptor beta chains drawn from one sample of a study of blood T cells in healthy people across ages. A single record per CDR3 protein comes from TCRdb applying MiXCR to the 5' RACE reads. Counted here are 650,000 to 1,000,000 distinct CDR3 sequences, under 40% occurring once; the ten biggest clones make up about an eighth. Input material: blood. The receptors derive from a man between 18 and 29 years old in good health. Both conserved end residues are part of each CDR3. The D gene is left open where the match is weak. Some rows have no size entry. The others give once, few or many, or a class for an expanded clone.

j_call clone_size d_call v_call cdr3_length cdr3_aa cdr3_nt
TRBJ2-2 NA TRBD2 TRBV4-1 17 CASSQEGSWGGTGELFF TGCGCCAGCAGCCAAGAGGGTTCGTGGGGGGGCACCGGGGAGCTGTTTTTT
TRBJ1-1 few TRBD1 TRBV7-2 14 CASTVRGGNTEAFF TGTGCCAGCACCGTCAGGGGGGGGAACACTGAAGCTTTCTTT
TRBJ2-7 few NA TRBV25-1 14 CASTPAQGGAEQYF TGTGCCAGCACACCAGCTCAGGGTGGGGCCGAGCAGTACTTC
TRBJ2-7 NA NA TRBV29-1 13 CSPSQAGNYEQYF TGCAGCCCATCCCAGGCGGGTAACTACGAGCAGTACTTC
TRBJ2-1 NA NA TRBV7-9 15 CASSLEGLAKNIQFF TGTGCCAGCAGCTTAGAGGGTCTAGCCAAAAACATTCAGTTCTTC
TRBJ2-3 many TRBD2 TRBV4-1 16 CASSQPTSDPTDTQYF TGCGCCAGCAGCCAGCCTACTAGCGATCCGACAGATACGCAGTATTTT
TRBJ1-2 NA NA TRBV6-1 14 CASSEAQAGWGYTF TGTGCCAGCAGTGAAGCGCAGGCAGGGTGGGGCTACACCTTC
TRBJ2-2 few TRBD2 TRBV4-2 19 CASSHATSGGAPNTGELFF TGTGCCAGCAGCCATGCCACTAGCGGGGGGGCCCCGAACACCGGGGAGCTGTTTTTT
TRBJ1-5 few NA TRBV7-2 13 CASSLDKVQPQHF TGTGCCAGCAGCTTAGACAAAGTACAGCCCCAGCATTTT
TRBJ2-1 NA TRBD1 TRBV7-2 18 CASSLALKGASSYNEQFF TGTGCCAGCAGCTTAGCGCTAAAGGGGGCTAGCTCCTACAATGAGCAGTTCTTC
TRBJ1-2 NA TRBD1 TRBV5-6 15 CASSPDSTGVSRYTF TGTGCCAGCAGCCCGGATTCAACAGGGGTATCGCGCTACACCTTC
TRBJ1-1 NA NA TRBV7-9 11 CVSSIRQEAFF TGTGTCAGCAGCATACGACAGGAAGCTTTCTTT
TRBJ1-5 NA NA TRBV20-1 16 CSARESRTAINQPQHF TGCAGTGCTAGAGAGTCACGGACAGCCATCAATCAGCCCCAGCATTTT
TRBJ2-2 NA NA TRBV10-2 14 CASSDWTDTGELFF TGCGCCAGCAGTGACTGGACGGACACCGGGGAGCTGTTTTTT
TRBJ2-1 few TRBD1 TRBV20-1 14 CSAGGQGAWNEQFF TGCAGTGCTGGGGGACAGGGGGCTTGGAATGAGCAGTTCTTC
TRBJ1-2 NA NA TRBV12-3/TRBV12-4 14 CASSLNNPVDGYTF TGTGCCAGCAGTTTAAATAACCCCGTGGATGGCTACACCTTC
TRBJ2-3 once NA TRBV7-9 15 CASSLMWTYTDTQYF TGTGCCAGCAGCTTAATGTGGACCTACACAGATACGCAGTATTTT
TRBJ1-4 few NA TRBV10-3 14 CAISGPDGHEKLFF TGTGCCATCAGTGGGCCGGACGGACATGAAAAACTGTTTTTT
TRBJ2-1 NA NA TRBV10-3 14 CAISTPDREGEQFF TGTGCCATCAGTACCCCCGACAGGGAGGGTGAGCAGTTCTTC
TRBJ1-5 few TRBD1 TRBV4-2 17 CASSLFRDRGSGQPQHF TGTGCCAGCAGCCTATTCCGGGACAGGGGGTCGGGACAGCCCCAGCATTTT
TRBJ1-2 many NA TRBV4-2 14 CASSQEGGSYGYTF TGTGCCAGCAGCCAGGAAGGGGGATCCTATGGCTACACCTTC
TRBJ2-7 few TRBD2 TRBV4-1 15 CASSRGLAVSYEQYF TGCGCCAGCAGCCGCGGACTAGCGGTCTCCTACGAGCAGTACTTC
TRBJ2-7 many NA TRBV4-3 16 CASSLKSQGTKYEQYF TGCGCCAGCAGCCTGAAAAGCCAGGGGACCAAATACGAGCAGTACTTC
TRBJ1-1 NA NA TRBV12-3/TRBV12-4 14 CASSFGSLNTEAFF TGTGCCAGCAGTTTCGGCAGCTTGAACACTGAAGCTTTCTTT
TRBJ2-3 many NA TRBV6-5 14 CASSSQWGTDTQYF TGTGCCAGCAGTTCACAGTGGGGTACAGATACGCAGTATTTT
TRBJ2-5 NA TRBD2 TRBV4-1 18 CASSQDTGLAGGQETQYF TGCGCCAGCAGCCAAGACACCGGACTAGCGGGGGGCCAAGAGACCCAGTACTTC
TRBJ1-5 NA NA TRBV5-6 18 CASSSLTQGAYSNQPQHF TGTGCCAGCAGTTCCTTGACCCAGGGTGCATATAGCAATCAGCCCCAGCATTTT
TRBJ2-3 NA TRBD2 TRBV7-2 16 CASSLVAGEGSDTQYF TGTGCCAGCAGCTTAGTCGCGGGGGAGGGGTCCGATACGCAGTATTTT
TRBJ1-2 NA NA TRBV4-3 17 CASSQDPAPSVNYGHTF TGCGCCAGCAGCCAAGATCCCGCCCCGTCGGTAAACTATGGCCACACCTTC